Listed here are 29 T cell receptor beta chains from one sample, sequenced in a study of regulatory T cells in long-lasting Graves disease. Time point specified: newly diagnosed GD, antithyroid drugs for less than 3 months. RNA extracted from PBMCs served as the sequencing template. Sequencing libraries for TCR beta were prepared with iRepertoire HTBI primers and Arm-PCR of CDR3 regions. TCRdb reprocessed the multiplex PCR reads with MiXCR, giving one entry per CDR3 protein. Found here are 450,000 to 700,000 distinct CDR3 sequences, roughly 12% of them singletons; the top ten hold 10%. These data also formed part of another study, on T cells in Graves' hyperthyroidism and ophthalmopathy.

This material consisted of peripheral blood mononuclear cells (PBMCs), taken at new diagnosis, from a patient treated with antithyroid drugs. The source of these receptors is a man aged 30 to 45 with Graves disease.

This clonotype was recorded at least ten times. This chain joins TRBV28 and TRBJ1-5, with D unresolved. V shed 5 bases and J shed 5 bases, with 4 bases lying between them. This CDR3 comprises 11 residues. Germline CDR1 MDHEN, CDR2 SYDVKM. The CDR3: CASSVHQPQHF. Here the CDR3 DNA reads TGTGCCAGCAGTGTCCATCAGCCCCAGCATTTT.

As for this clonotype: A read error may explain this, as a much larger clone is one base away. The chain uses TRBV30 and TRBJ2-1; 9 bases agree with TRBD2. CDR3 length: 16 residues. The germline CDR1 and CDR2 sequences are GTSNPN and SVGIG (reference sequence). CDR3 loop: CAWRGREGYSYNEQSF. The DNA for the CDR3 is TGTGCCTGGAGGGGGCGGGAGGGGTACTCCTACAATGAGCAGTCCTTC.

In its sample, this clonotype was seen many times. CDR3: CASIGTGRLEKLFF. CDR3 nucleotide sequence: TGTGCCAGCATAGGGACAGGGCGATTGGAAAAACTGTTTTTT. The chain employs TRBV6-1 and TRBJ1-4; 9 bases line up with TRBD1. The CDR3 is 14 residues long. V gave up 7 bases and J gave up 8 bases; unmatched junction bases: 8. Per germline, CDR1 MNHNS and CDR2 SASEGT.

This clonotype was seen many times. The chain employs TRBV12-5 and TRBJ1-1, with TRBD1 identical over 7 bases. CDR1 LGHNT and CDR2 FRNRAP come from the germline V gene. The CDR3 is 12 amino acids. Trimming cost V 5 bases and J 4 bases; bases outside gene matches: 1. CDR3 in amino acids: CASGGTVTEAFF. The CDR3 coding sequence is TGTGCTAGTGGTGGGACAGTCACTGAAGCTTTCTTT.

With regard to this clonotype: This CDR3 is missing its conserved last phenylalanine or tryptophan, likely due to a read error. The CDR3 protein is CSANREGNYNEQFS. CDR3 in DNA: TGCAGTGCTAATCGGGAGGGCAACTACAATGAGCAGTTCTCC. The rearrangement uses TRBV20-1 and TRBJ2-1; TRBD2 aligns across 8 bases. The CDR3 spans 14 residues. Germline V gene data show CDR1 as DFQATT and CDR2 as SNEGSKA (reference sequence). Unmatched junction bases numbered 5, after V lost 4 bases and J lost 3 bases.

This clonotype was counted many times. The V and J genes are TRBV28 and TRBJ1-2, with D perhaps matching TRBD1 (6 bases). Between the trimmed V and J ends, which lost 5 bases and 8 bases, there was a span of 18 bases. The CDR3 extends over 14 amino acids. Looked up from germline, CDR1 is MDHEN and CDR2 is SYDVKM. The CDR3 nucleotides are TGTGCCAGCAGTCCGCCTCAGACAGGAGGCGGCTACACCTTC. It translates to CASSPPQTGGGYTF.

This clonotype was observed many times. V is TRBV19 and J is TRBJ2-7, with TRBD2 matching 9 bases. The V and J ends lost 1 base and 0 bases, in that order; junction bases with no gene match: 4. This CDR3 has 16 amino acids. Germline lookup yields CDR1 LNHDA and CDR2 SQIVND (reference sequence). In DNA form, the CDR3 reads TGTGCCAGTAGTATAGGTATTAGCGGGAGCTCCTACGAGCAGTACTTC. This translates into CASSIGISGSSYEQYF.

V is TRBV7-9 and J is TRBJ1-2; unclear D gene. The V end was cut by 2 bases, the J end by 1 base, with 8 bases between. Germline loops: CDR1 SEHNR, CDR2 FQNEAQ (reference sequence). CDR3 length: 14 residues. This CDR3 is CASSLNEVNYGYTF. CDR3 DNA sequence: TGTGCCAGCAGCTTAAATGAGGTTAACTATGGCTACACCTTC.

A remark on this clonotype: A much larger clone lies a single base off, so this may be a read error. V is TRBV18 and J is TRBJ2-1; 9 bases line up with TRBD1. This CDR3 has 15 amino acids. Germline CDR1 KGHSH, CDR2 LQKENI. In DNA form, the CDR3 reads TGTGCCAGCTCACCGACCCGGGACAGGGCCAATGAGCAGCTCTTC. Translating it yields CASSPTRDRANEQLF.

This clonotype was counted a few times. The rearrangement joins TRBV30 to TRBJ2-4; a weak D match, TRBD2 (6 bases). Germline CDR1 and CDR2: GTSNPN and SVGIG (reference sequence). V shed 2 bases and J shed 1 base, with 18 bases lying between them. This CDR3 region has 17 residues. The CDR3 DNA reads TGTGCCTGGAGTAGGGGAGGTACCGGGGCGGCCAAAAACATTCAGTACTTC. Translation gives CAWSRGGTGAAKNIQYF. The entire variable domain, with the rest obtained from reference TRBV30 and TRBJ2-4, is as follows: SQTIHQWPATLVQPVGSPLSLECTVEGTSNPNLYWYRQAAGRGLQLLFYSVGIGQISSEVPQNLSASRPQDRQFILSSKKLLLSDSGFYLCAWSRGGTGAAKNIQYFGAGTRLSVL.

Only a few counts were recorded for this clonotype. The chain has TRBV5-1 and TRBJ2-2, with TRBD2 identical over 11 bases. Trimming cost V 0 bases and J 6 bases; bases outside gene matches: 4. Germline CDR1 is SGHRS and CDR2 is YFSETQ. The CDR3 contains 16 residues. The CDR3 DNA sequence: TGCGCCAGCAGCTTGGCTACTAGCGGGAGACCCGGGGAGCTGTTTTTT. Translated, it gives CASSLATSGRPGELFF.

Notes on this clonotype: A read error may be the cause here, since a much bigger clone is one base away. The gene calls are TRBV7-2 and TRBJ1-3; no clear D. CDR1 and CDR2 from the germline V gene are SGHTA and FQGNSA. CDR3 length equals 13 residues. Trimming took 8 bases from V and 3 from J, leaving 11 bases between them. CDR3 in amino acids: CASLVAVGNTIYF. In nucleotides, the CDR3 is TGTGCCAGCCTGGTGGCGGTTGGAAACACCATATATTTT.

The table lists this clonotype with many counts. The chain links TRBV2 to TRBJ2-3; 8 bases fit TRBD1. Germline CDR1 is SNHLY and CDR2 is FYNNEI. V lost 4 bases to trimming and J lost 5 bases; unmatched junction nucleotides: 5. This CDR3 comprises 14 residues. The CDR3 DNA follows: TGTGCCAGCAGTGGCGAACAGGGGGTAGATACGCAGTATTTT. Its translation is CASSGEQGVDTQYF.

This sequence joins TRBV25-1 and TRBJ2-5, with a tentative D call TRBD1 (5 bases). The CDR3 has 12 amino acids. V was shortened by 0 bases and J by 7 bases, with 6 bases between the two germline ends. Germline CDR1 reads MGHDK; CDR2 reads SYGVNS. CDR3 in DNA: TGTGCCAGCAGTGAATATACAGGGACCCAGTACTTC. Translation: CASSEYTGTQYF.

This clonotype occurred a few times. V gene TRBV15 combines with J gene TRBJ2-7; 9 bases match TRBD1. Germline trimming cut 1 base from V and 4 bases from J; bases unmatched to any gene: 5. The CDR3 totals 15 residues. The germline CDR1 and CDR2 sequences are LNHNV and YYDKDF (reference sequence). CDR3 in DNA: TGTGCCACCAGCAGAGTCGGACAGGGGAGGTACGAGCAGTACTTC. Encoded protein: CATSRVGQGRYEQYF.

This clonotype turned up a few times. The rearrangement joins TRBV5-1 to TRBJ2-7; 9 bases match TRBD2. The CDR3 covers 18 residues. Germline V gives CDR1 SGHRS, CDR2 YFSETQ. The trim removed 2 bases at V and 0 bases at J, leaving 12 bases unmatched. CDR3 residues: CASSLRTSADSISYEQYF. The CDR3 DNA reads as TGCGCCAGCAGCTTACGGACTAGCGCTGATAGCATCTCCTACGAGCAGTACTTC.

This clonotype occurred a few times. The chain couples TRBV4-1 to TRBJ2-4; D unresolved. This CDR3 spans 12 amino acids. Trimming took off 5 bases at V and 7 bases at J, with 9 bases between the two ends. CDR1 is MGHRA and CDR2 is YSYEKL in the germline V gene. The CDR3 DNA sequence: TGCGCCAGCAGCGACGGGTGGAACATTCAGTACTTC. Translation: CASSDGWNIQYF.

This clonotype was counted ten times or more. The CDR3 loop is CATSDMTGRPDTQYF. The CDR3 bases are TGTGCCACCAGTGATATGACAGGGAGGCCAGATACGCAGTATTTT. This chain joins TRBV24-1 and TRBJ2-3; maybe TRBD1 (7 bases). Trimming took off 3 bases at V and 4 bases at J, with 13 bases between the two ends. The CDR3 is 15 residues long. Germline loops: CDR1 KGHDR, CDR2 SFDVKD.

The V call is TRBV10-3, the J call TRBJ2-5; possible D gene TRBD2, 5 bases. The CDR3 is 13 amino acids. V lost 10 bases, J lost 6 bases, and 18 bases lay in between. Germline V lookup: CDR1 ENHRY, CDR2 SYGVKD. This CDR3 is CATSFDRGKTQYF. The CDR3 DNA is TGTGCCACCTCGTTCGATCGGGGTAAGACCCAGTACTTC.

This clonotype was seen at least ten times. The CDR3 nucleotides are TGTGCCAGCAGAGACGACCGACAGGGCGGTGAGCAGTTCTTC. Its protein product is CASRDDRQGGEQFF. The V call is TRBV12-3 or TRBV12-4, the J call TRBJ2-1, with 7 positions matching TRBD1. The CDR3 covers 14 residues. V shed 6 bases, J shed 9 bases, and the junction held 11 bases outside the gene matches.

This clonotype was recorded at least ten times. V and J are TRBV6-1 and TRBJ1-1; D gene ambiguous. In germline, CDR1 is MNHNS, CDR2 SASEGT. This CDR3 is built from 13 residues. V shed 7 bases and J shed 5 bases, with 14 bases lying between them. CDR3 sequence: CASILGEWTEAFF. The CDR3 DNA follows: TGTGCCAGCATCTTGGGCGAGTGGACTGAAGCTTTCTTT.

A few counts support this clonotype. The gene calls are TRBV30 and TRBJ2-3; the match to TRBD2 covers 7 bases. CDR1 is GTSNPN, CDR2 SVGIG, per germline (reference sequence). CDR3 length equals 15 residues. V shed 0 bases, J shed 2 bases, and the junction held 5 bases outside the gene matches. DNA for the CDR3: TGTGCCTGGAGTGTACGTCTAGCGGCCACAGATACGCAGTATTTT. Translating gives CAWSVRLAATDTQYF.

This clonotype was seen a few times. A much larger clone differs from this one at a single base, so this may be a read error. The V and J genes are TRBV12-3 or TRBV12-4 and TRBJ2-5; TRBD2 matches 8 bases. The length of the CDR3 is 14 residues. The ends lost 6 bases at V and 9 bases at J; junction bases unmatched: 12. Here the CDR3 DNA reads TGTGCCAGCAGCGGAGGGAGGTGGCGGGAGGCCCAGTACTTC. It translates to CASSGGRWREAQYF.

The rearrangement links TRBV7-9 to TRBJ2-3, with 8 nucleotides matching TRBD2. V gave up 8 bases and J gave up 5 bases; unmatched junction bases: 6. The CDR3 runs 13 residues. Germline CDR1 and CDR2: SEHNR and FQNEAQ (reference sequence). For the CDR3, the DNA is TGTGCCAGCCAAAGCGGGAGCCGAGATACGCAGTATTTT. This codes for CASQSGSRDTQYF. Full variable domain (remainder filled in from reference TRBV7-9 and TRBJ2-3): DTGVSQNPRHKITKRGQNVTFRCDPISEHNRLYWYRQTLGQGPEFLTYFQNEAQLEKSRLLSDRFSAERPKGSFSTLEIQRTEQGDSAMYLCASQSGSRDTQYFGPGTRLTVL.

This clonotype was picked up many times. The chain joins TRBV11-2 to TRBJ2-1; possibly TRBD2 for D (5 bases). In germline, CDR1 is SGHAT, CDR2 FQNNGV. The CDR3 runs to 15 residues. Trimming pared 2 bases from V and 3 bases from J, leaving 11 bases between. The CDR3 region has the DNA TGTGCCAGCAGCTTAAGCCTCCGGGACTACAATGAGCAGTTCTTC. Encoded protein: CASSLSLRDYNEQFF.

This clonotype was recorded many times. The chain couples TRBV20-1 to TRBJ1-1, with D uncertain. This CDR3 spans 12 amino acids. CDR1 DFQATT and CDR2 SNEGSKA come from the germline V gene (reference sequence). The V end lost 3 bases, the J end lost 1 base, and 6 bases lay between the germline ends. The CDR3 here is CSASNWNTEAFF. The CDR3 DNA reads TGCAGTGCTAGTAACTGGAACACTGAAGCTTTCTTT.

The rearrangement uses TRBV19 and TRBJ2-5, with D maybe TRBD2 (5 bases). Germline V lookup: CDR1 LNHDA, CDR2 SQIVND (reference sequence). The V end was cut by 5 bases, the J end by 1 base, with 14 bases between. This CDR3 region has 15 residues. Written as DNA, the CDR3 is TGTGCCAGTAGTGCGGAACCTAGCTTCCAAGAGACCCAGTACTTC. Protein: CASSAEPSFQETQYF.

Points on this clonotype: A much larger clonotype is one base distant, so this may be a read error. V and J are TRBV5-1 and TRBJ1-2, with D maybe TRBD1 (5 bases). The CDR3 extends over 13 amino acids. Trimming shortened V by 3 bases and J by 7 bases, and 13 bases separated the two germline ends. The V gene's germline CDR1 is SGHRS and CDR2 YFSETQ. In nucleotides, the CDR3 is TGCGCCAGCAGCTGGGACTCAGACTGTGGCTACACCTTC. The encoded protein is CASSWDSDCGYTF.

This clonotype was detected ten times or more. The rearrangement links TRBV11-2 to TRBJ2-1; 14 bases line up with TRBD2. CDR1 is SGHAT, CDR2 FQNNGV, per germline. The CDR3 covers 15 residues. Trimming removed 5 bases from V and 6 bases from J; junction bases left unmatched: 3. CDR3 coding DNA: TGTGCCAGCAGCCGAGGGACTAGCGGGGGCAATGAGCAGTTCTTC. Translation: CASSRGTSGGNEQFF. The variable domain in full, completed from reference TRBV11-2 and TRBJ2-1, reads EAGVAQSPRYKIIEKRQSVAFWCNPISGHATLYWYQQILGQGPKLLIQFQNNGVVDDSQLPKDRFSAERLKGVDSTLKIQPAKLEDSAVYLCASSRGTSGGNEQFFGPGTRLTVL.